These T cell receptor beta chains were read from a single sample in a study of monozygotic twins with inflammatory bowel disease. TCRdb reprocessed the 5' RACE reads; each CDR3 protein has one entry and no DNA is given. This sample carries about 380,000 distinct CDR3 sequences, with 2% to 3% going to the ten biggest clones. What was sequenced was blood. The origin of the receptors is a human donor with ulcerative colitis or Crohn's disease, or a healthy co-twin of an affected twin (not recorded which). Both conserved end residues are part of each CDR3.

length,J,V,CDR3
16,TRBJ2-1,TRBV7-2,CASSYLPRGSYNEQFF
16,TRBJ2-2,TRBV28,CASSLDGLTNTGELFF
14,TRBJ2-1,TRBV7-9,CASSSTRTAGEQFF
15,TRBJ2-7,TRBV24-1,CATSDSGQATYEQYF
13,TRBJ2-2,TRBV6-2/TRBV6-3,CASNPAGAGELFF
13,TRBJ2-5,TRBV7-2,CASREIAGKTQYF
12,TRBJ2-5,TRBV28,CASNRGWETQYF
16,TRBJ2-1,TRBV15,CATSRDWRGRDNEQFF
15,TRBJ2-1,TRBV14,CASSQDIGVYNEQFF
18,TRBJ2-1,TRBV5-6,CASSLYQRGVSSYNEQFF
14,TRBJ1-4,TRBV6-5,CASSYGQGNEKLFF
12,TRBJ1-1,TRBV2,CASSGTDTEAFF
15,TRBJ2-7,TRBV7-6,CASSLRSGTNYEQYF
14,TRBJ1-1,TRBV5-1,CASRTGNMNTEAFF
20,TRBJ2-3,TRBV10-1,CASSELVAGGLTPSTDTQYF